The rows below give T cell receptor beta chains drawn from one sample of a study of OX40 agonist ivuxolimab in advanced cancers. Profiled with immunoSEQ multiplex PCR; TCRdb holds only in-frame clones, not every one. The sample shows approximately 52,000 clones, approximately 84% of them seen only once. The sequencing here drew on CD4+ or CD8+ T cells sorted from blood, taken in a trial of the OX40 agonist ivuxolimab. These receptors originate from an adult with an advanced solid tumor such as melanoma, head and neck, liver or kidney cancer. The CDR3 runs from the conserved cysteine through the conserved F or W. The D gene is left open where the match is weak. Not every row has a clone size; where given, it reads once, few, many or a size class.

J gene,CDR3 length,D gene,clone size,V gene,CDR3 protein,CDR3 DNA
TRBJ1-1,11,TRBD1,-,TRBV30,CACDRGTEAFF,TGTGCCTGCGACAGGGGAACTGAAGCTTTCTTT
TRBJ1-2,11,-,-,TRBV20-1,CSASGGVGYTF,TGCAGTGCTAGTGGAGGGGTTGGCTACACCTTC
TRBJ2-3,15,-,-,TRBV27,CASSPLARGTDTQYF,TGTGCCAGCAGTCCCCTTGCGAGAGGAACAGATACGCAGTATTTT
TRBJ1-5,15,-,few,TRBV4-3,CASSQDGGALWPQHF,TGCGCCAGCAGCCAAGATGGAGGGGCGCTTTGGCCCCAGCATTTT
TRBJ2-7,12,TRBD1,-,TRBV6-5,CASSPGQGKQYF,TGTGCCAGCAGTCCTGGACAGGGTAAACAGTACTTC
TRBJ2-7,14,TRBD2,-,TRBV9,CASSETSGGYEQYF,TGTGCCAGCAGCGAGACTAGCGGGGGGTACGAGCAGTACTTC
TRBJ2-2,17,-,few,TRBV7-8,CASSPPRRYRRGGELFF,TGTGCCAGCAGCCCCCCCCGGCGGTATCGACGGGGCGGGGAGCTGTTTTTT
TRBJ2-3,17,TRBD2,-,TRBV4-1,CASSQEGTRGVTDTQYF,TGCGCCAGCAGCCAAGAAGGGACTAGGGGAGTCACAGATACGCAGTATTTT
TRBJ2-5,15,-,-,TRBV18,CASSPSRPVQETQYF,TGTGCCAGCTCACCAAGTAGGCCGGTGCAAGAGACCCAGTACTTC
TRBJ2-2,15,TRBD1,once,TRBV7-3,CASSSGTGFSGELFF,TGTGCCAGCAGCTCCGGGACAGGCTTTTCCGGGGAGCTGTTTTTT
TRBJ1-5,15,-,-,TRBV7-2,CASSSDGRINQPQHF,TGTGCCAGCAGCTCAGATGGACGGATCAATCAGCCCCAGCATTTT
TRBJ1-1,14,-,few,TRBV7-2,CASTYGYFDTEAFF,TGTGCCAGCACCTACGGGTACTTCGACACTGAAGCTTTCTTT
TRBJ1-1,13,TRBD1,medium-sized,TRBV19,CASKRNRGTEAFF,TGTGCCAGTAAACGTAACAGGGGCACTGAAGCTTTCTTT
TRBJ2-6,15,-,-,TRBV30,CAWTVLSSGANVLTF,TGTGCCTGGACAGTGCTCTCCTCTGGGGCCAACGTCCTGACTTTC
TRBJ1-6,15,TRBD1,-,TRBV13,CASSSQGAFNSPLHF,TGTGCCAGCAGCTCACAGGGGGCGTTCAATTCACCCCTCCACTTT
TRBJ2-5,14,TRBD1,-,TRBV29-1,CSVGFGTVQETQYF,TGCAGCGTTGGATTCGGGACAGTACAAGAGACCCAGTACTTC
TRBJ2-2,13,-,-,TRBV2,CASSEAGAGELFF,TGTGCCAGCAGTGAAGCGGGGGCCGGGGAGCTGTTTTTT
TRBJ1-1,13,-,once,TRBV5-8,CASSIQMNTEAFF,TGTGCCAGCAGCATTCAGATGAACACTGAAGCTTTCTTT
TRBJ1-6,14,-,-,TRBV9,CASSVEGGDSPLHF,TGTGCCAGCAGCGTAGAAGGTGGGGATTCACCCCTCCACTTT
TRBJ2-3,14,TRBD2,-,TRBV6-6,CASRMLADTDTQYF,TGTGCCAGCAGGATGCTAGCGGACACAGATACGCAGTATTTT
TRBJ2-3,15,-,-,TRBV7-3,CASSLDSSSGDTQYF,TGTGCCAGCAGCTTAGACTCTTCTTCCGGGGATACGCAGTATTTT
TRBJ2-4,15,TRBD1,-,TRBV5-8,CASSHKRTGLYIQYF,TGTGCCAGCAGCCACAAGAGGACAGGGTTGTACATTCAGTACTTC
TRBJ2-2,12,-,-,TRBV19,CASSRGTGELFF,TGTGCCAGTTCCAGGGGTACCGGGGAGCTGTTTTTT
TRBJ2-5,11,-,-,TRBV7-2,CASSFKETQYF,TGTGCCAGCAGCTTCAAAGAGACCCAGTACTTC
TRBJ1-2,16,TRBD1,-,TRBV10-3,CAISARTGLSRDGYTF,TGTGCCATCAGTGCCCGGACAGGGTTGTCCCGTGATGGCTACACCTTC
TRBJ2-5,14,-,-,TRBV5-8,CASSLGGVQETQYF,TGTGCCAGCAGCTTGGGGGGGGTTCAAGAGACCCAGTACTTC
TRBJ2-5,15,TRBD2,-,TRBV7-3,CASSLLAGARETQYF,TGTGCCAGCAGCTTACTAGCGGGAGCTCGGGAGACCCAGTACTTC
TRBJ2-1,18,TRBD1,-,TRBV4-1,CASSQTREGTGVGNEQFF,TGCGCCAGCAGCCAAACGCGGGAAGGGACAGGGGTCGGCAATGAGCAGTTCTTC
TRBJ2-7,13,TRBD1,-,TRBV9,CASSPEQGGEQYF,TGTGCCAGCAGCCCCGAACAGGGGGGCGAGCAGTACTTC
TRBJ1-4,14,-,-,TRBV5-5,CASSLGAGNEKLFF,TGTGCCAGCAGCTTAGGGGCAGGCAATGAAAAACTGTTTTTT
TRBJ2-5,15,-,-,TRBV6-6,CASSRRGTEKETQYF,TGTGCCAGCAGTCGCCGGGGGACAGAGAAAGAGACCCAGTACTTC
TRBJ1-1,14,TRBD1,-,TRBV11-2,CASSRDRGDTEAFF,TGTGCCAGCAGCAGGGACAGGGGTGACACTGAAGCTTTCTTT
TRBJ1-5,17,-,few,TRBV4-1,CASSQVIGSRRRQPQHF,TGCGCCAGCAGCCAAGTCATCGGCAGTCGAAGGCGCCAGCCCCAGCATTTT
TRBJ2-6,16,-,-,TRBV7-2,CASSASVSTGANVLTF,TGTGCCAGCAGCGCGTCTGTATCAACTGGGGCCAACGTCCTGACTTTC
TRBJ2-7,13,TRBD1,few,TRBV25-1,CASSVTGIHEQYF,TGTGCCAGCAGTGTGACAGGGATCCACGAGCAGTACTTC
TRBJ1-1,11,-,-,TRBV19,CASSRRTEAFF,TGTGCCAGTAGTAGAAGGACTGAAGCTTTCTTT
TRBJ1-5,14,-,-,TRBV5-4,CASSQENSNQPQHF,TGTGCCAGCAGCCAAGAAAACAGCAATCAGCCCCAGCATTTT
TRBJ2-1,15,TRBD2,-,TRBV7-2,CASSLERGAYNEQFF,TGTGCCAGCAGCTTAGAGCGGGGGGCCTACAATGAGCAGTTCTTC
TRBJ1-2,13,-,-,TRBV18,CASSPGENYGYTF,TGTGCCAGCTCACCCGGGGAGAACTATGGCTACACCTTC